This T cell receptor (beta chain) was captured by sequencing in a study of blood T cell repertoires in COVID-19. Clones were sequenced by immunoSEQ multiplex PCR, and TCRdb holds only the in-frame ones, with some missing. Of 410,000 or so clones detected, around nine tenths appear once; the ten largest clones hold approximately 1.5%. The clonotype comes from a woman between 35 and 50 years old with COVID-19, enrolled during active disease. Sample: peripheral blood.

In nucleotides, the CDR3 is TGTGCCAGCAGTTTTGACACATACAATGAGCAGTTCTTC. This encodes CASSFDTYNEQFF. The rearrangement joins TRBV28 to TRBJ2-1; D not certain. The CDR3 contains 13 residues. V was trimmed by 3 bases and J by 4 bases, leaving 7 bases between them. Per germline, CDR1 MDHEN and CDR2 SYDVKM.